The text below deals with one T cell receptor (beta chain). This sample is part of a study of blood T cell repertoires in COVID-19. The assay was immunoSEQ multiplex PCR, and TCRdb's table has in-frame clones only and misses some. The data hold 300,000 to 450,000 clones, with roughly nine tenths observed a single time. Germline CDR1 SEHNR, CDR2 FQNEAQ (reference sequence). The CDR3 runs to 17 residues. Trimming took off 1 base at V and 0 bases at J, with 10 bases between the two ends. The clonotype comes from a woman in her 30s who had recovered from COVID-19. The sample was PBMCs or T cells enriched from blood (not recorded which). This chain connects TRBV7-9 to TRBJ2-6; D uncertain. CDR3 in DNA: TGTGCCAGCAGCTTAGGGTTAGTCGACTCTGGGGCCAACGTCCTGACTTTC. Its translation is CASSLGLVDSGANVLTF.